This T cell receptor beta chain emerged from a study of OX40 agonist ivuxolimab in advanced cancers. Study-level findings and limits: Among the nonresponders, some also had low normalized T-cell clonal expansion.

Turning to this clone: The antigen is undetermined.

Assay used: immunoSEQ multiplex PCR; TCRdb lists only in-frame clones, some missing. Found here are over 45,000 clones, 75% to 90% of them singletons; the top ten hold about 28%. The germline CDR1 and CDR2 sequences are LNHDA and SQIVND (reference sequence). Trimming pared 7 bases from V and 0 bases from J, leaving 13 bases between. The CDR3 consists of 15 residues. The sequence was obtained from an adult with an advanced solid tumor such as melanoma, head and neck, liver or kidney cancer. The chain employs TRBV19 and TRBJ1-3; D is undetermined. The sequenced sample was CD4+ or CD8+ T cells sorted from blood, obtained in a trial of the OX40 agonist ivuxolimab. This chain's CDR3 is CASTEAPVSGNTIYF. CDR3 coding DNA: TGTGCCAGTACCGAAGCCCCAGTCTCTGGAAACACCATATATTTT.